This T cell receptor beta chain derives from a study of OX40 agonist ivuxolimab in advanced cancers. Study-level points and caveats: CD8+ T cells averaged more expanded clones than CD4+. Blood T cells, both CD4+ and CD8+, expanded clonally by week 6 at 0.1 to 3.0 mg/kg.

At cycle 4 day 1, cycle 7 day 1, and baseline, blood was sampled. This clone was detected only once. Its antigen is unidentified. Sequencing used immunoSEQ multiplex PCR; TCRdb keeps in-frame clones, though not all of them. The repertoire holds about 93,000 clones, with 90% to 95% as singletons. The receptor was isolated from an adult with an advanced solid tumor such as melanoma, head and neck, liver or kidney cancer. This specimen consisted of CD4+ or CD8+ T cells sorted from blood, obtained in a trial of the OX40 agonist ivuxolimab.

The CDR3 region is CASSLGRETQYF. The DNA for the CDR3 is TGTGCCAGCAGCTTAGGTCGGGAGACCCAGTACTTC. The chain recombines TRBV7-9 with TRBJ2-5, with D hard to call. V lost 1 base, J lost 5 bases, and 5 bases lay in between. Germline V lookup: CDR1 SEHNR, CDR2 FQNEAQ (reference sequence). The CDR3 contains 12 residues.